This T cell receptor (beta chain) was captured by sequencing in a study of beta chain features in type 1 diabetes. Findings and caveats of the study: A moderate, significant TCRB CDR3 shortening appeared in type 1 diabetes across four CD4+ subsets. Cells with high TCR expression could be over-represented by cDNA sequencing. A greater similarity of naive, central memory and Treg TCRB repertoires was seen among patients than among healthy donors.

This clone has a handful of counts. Its antigen is undetermined. The junction and the germline gene differ at one end; a read error may be behind it. Every bit of the isolated RNA underwent reverse transcription, so sequencing read expressed TCRB transcripts. Measured with immunoSEQ multiplex PCR; TCRdb has only the in-frame clones, and not every one. The sample lists 350,000 to 400,000 clones; 10% to 15% were seen once. The CDR3 totals 13 residues. Germline V lookup: CDR1 KGHSH, CDR2 LQKENI. The collection from each donor was one heparinised blood draw averaging about 116 mL. Sorted CD4+ subsets: naive, central memory, regulatory, stem cell-like memory (CD45RO/CCR7/CD25/CD127/CD95/CD27 panel).

Sequenced input: naive CD4+ T cells from blood. The receptor comes from a young woman with type 1 diabetes. The V gene is TRBV18, the J gene TRBJ2-7; 8 bases map to TRBD1. CDR3 protein: CASSPQGEAISDF. The CDR3 region has the DNA TGTGCCAGCTCTCCACAGGGGGAAGCGATTTCGGACTTC. Drawing the rest from reference TRBV18 and TRBJ2-7, the complete variable domain is NAGVMQNPRHLVRRRGQEARLRCSPMKGHSHVYWYRQLPEEGLKFMVYLQKENIIDESGMPKERFSAEFPKEGPSILRIQQVVRGDSAAYFCASSPQGEAISDFGPGTRLTVT.